What follows are 19 T cell receptor beta chains derived from one specimen sequenced in a study of blood T cell repertoires in COVID-19. Produced via immunoSEQ multiplex PCR; TCRdb's table is partial and in-frame only. The data hold 150,000 or so clones, with roughly 85% observed a single time. The sequenced sample was peripheral blood. The receptors shown here come from a human donor with acute or convalescent COVID-19. The donor label of this sample is uncertain.

The chain combines TRBV25-1 with TRBJ2-3; TRBD2 matches 8 bases. Germline-derived CDR1 and CDR2 are MGHDK and SYGVNS. This CDR3 region has 18 residues. The junction had 11 bases not matched to a gene; V was cut back by 1 base and J by 2 bases. The CDR3 nucleotides are TGTGCCAGCAGTGAATTGCGCGGGCGGGGGGAAAACACAGATACGCAGTATTTT. Protein product: CASSELRGRGENTDTQYF.

The chain has TRBV7-2 and TRBJ2-7; 9 bases align to TRBD1. Germline CDR1 reads SGHTA; CDR2 reads FQGNSA. The CDR3 is 17 amino acids. V was clipped by 0 bases and J by 2 bases; unmatched bases: 8. This CDR3 reads CASSLASSGTGTYEQYF. As DNA, the CDR3 is TGTGCCAGCAGCTTAGCGAGTTCCGGGACAGGGACCTACGAGCAGTACTTC.

This sequence joins TRBV5-1 and TRBJ2-5; 7 bases map to TRBD2. This CDR3 has 14 amino acids. Trimming took 4 bases from V and 3 from J; bases not matched to a gene: 6. Looked up from germline, CDR1 is SGHRS and CDR2 is YFSETQ. The CDR3 loop is CASSPGLLEETQYF. The CDR3, as DNA: TGCGCCAGCAGCCCGGGACTATTAGAAGAGACCCAGTACTTC.

The chain recombines TRBV6-6 with TRBJ2-1; 13 nucleotides match TRBD2. Germline V gene sequence: CDR1 MNHNY, CDR2 SVGAGI (reference sequence). With V trimmed by 6 bases and J by 6 bases, 5 bases remained unmatched. This CDR3 spans 15 amino acids. The CDR3 reads CASRQLAGGSNEQFF. In nucleotides, the CDR3 is TGTGCCAGCAGACAACTAGCGGGGGGGAGCAATGAGCAGTTCTTC.

The V gene is TRBV30, the J gene TRBJ2-7, with 7 bases aligning to TRBD1. CDR3 length: 13 residues. Germline V gene data show CDR1 as GTSNPN and CDR2 as SVGIG (reference sequence). V shed 3 bases and J 3 bases; nucleotides not matched to a gene: 5. In nucleotides, the CDR3 is TGTGCCTGGAGGAAGGGGGCCCTCTACGAGCAGTACTTC. It specifies CAWRKGALYEQYF.

This clone was recorded once. This chain connects TRBV16 to TRBJ2-1; 12 nucleotides agree with TRBD1. V was pared by 2 bases and J by 6 bases, with 2 bases of the junction left unmatched. Germline CDR1 reads KGHSY; CDR2 reads FQNENV. The length of the CDR3 is 15 residues. For the CDR3, the DNA is TGTGCCAGCAGCCAAGGGACAGGGGGCCGCAATGAGCAGTTCTTC. Its protein is CASSQGTGGRNEQFF.

The V gene is TRBV19, the J gene TRBJ1-2; D not certain. CDR3 length: 12 amino acids. Germline CDR1 and CDR2: LNHDA and SQIVND (reference sequence). V was clipped by 11 bases and J by 9 bases, with 19 bases between them. The CDR3: CASWTAVLRYTF. The CDR3 DNA is TGTGCCTCCTGGACTGCCGTCTTGCGCTACACCTTC.

This sequence joins TRBV24-1 and TRBJ1-2, with unresolved D. Germline values: CDR1 KGHDR, CDR2 SFDVKD. Trimming stripped 0 bases from V and 6 bases from J, with 13 bases between. CDR3 length equals 15 residues. CDR3 DNA: TGTGCCACCAGTGATTTGGCGCGGGGAATCCATGGCTACACCTTC. It yields the protein CATSDLARGIHGYTF.

The chain joins TRBV4-2 to TRBJ1-1, with a possible D match to TRBD1 (5 bases). V was cut by 3 bases and J by 3 bases, with 14 bases left in between. The CDR3 length is 15 residues. The germline gives CDR1 LGHNA, CDR2 YNFKEQ. Here the CDR3 DNA reads TGTGCCAGCAGCCATAATACGGGGGGGGACACTGAAGCTTTCTTT. Amino acids: CASSHNTGGDTEAFF.

The chain links TRBV27 to TRBJ2-1; 7 bases line up with TRBD1. Looked up from germline, CDR1 is MNHEY and CDR2 is SMNVEV (reference sequence). V gave up 3 bases and J gave up 5 bases; unmatched junction bases: 4. The CDR3 runs 14 residues. The CDR3 sequence is CASSFDRVNNEQFF. Written as DNA, the CDR3 is TGTGCCAGCAGTTTTGACAGGGTAAACAATGAGCAGTTCTTC.

The V and J genes are TRBV25-1 and TRBJ1-2; 7 bases map to TRBD1. V gave up 3 bases and J gave up 2 bases; unmatched junction bases: 12. Germline CDR1 and CDR2: MGHDK and SYGVNS. The CDR3 consists of 17 residues. The CDR3 spells CASSDLGTAGANYGYTF. Here the CDR3 DNA reads TGTGCCAGCAGTGATCTCGGGACAGCAGGGGCCAACTATGGCTACACCTTC.

The chain joins TRBV7-8 to TRBJ2-7; 9 bases are a match to TRBD1. This CDR3 has 15 amino acids. The germline gives CDR1 SGHVS, CDR2 FQNEAQ. Trimming at V came to 1 base and at J to 6 bases, leaving 7 bases not matched to a gene. The CDR3 region is CASSLGTGVRGEQYF. The CDR3 region has the DNA TGTGCCAGCAGCTTAGGGACAGGGGTAAGAGGCGAGCAGTACTTC.

The rearrangement links TRBV7-2 to TRBJ1-3; D might be TRBD1 (6 bases). Germline CDR1 reads SGHTA; CDR2 reads FQGNSA. Trimming took off 2 bases at V and 3 bases at J, with 11 bases between the two ends. The CDR3 contains 15 residues. CDR3 sequence (DNA): TGTGCCAGCAGCTTAAGGGGGAAAGATGGAAACACCATATATTTT. Translation gives CASSLRGKDGNTIYF.

This sequence joins TRBV5-1 and TRBJ1-2; 7 bases map to TRBD1. This CDR3 is built from 14 residues. Trimming took 0 bases from V and 6 from J; bases not matched to a gene: 5. Germline V gives CDR1 SGHRS, CDR2 YFSETQ. The CDR3 region has the DNA TGCGCCAGCAGCTTGGGACAGGGTGTGGATGGCTACACCTTC. It encodes CASSLGQGVDGYTF. Full variable domain (missing parts from reference TRBV5-1 and TRBJ1-2): KAGVTQTPRYLIKTRGQQVTLSCSPISGHRSVSWYQQTPGQGLQFLFEYFSETQRNKGNFPGRFSGRQFSNSRSEMNVSTLELGDSALYLCASSLGQGVDGYTFGSGTRLTVV.

The chain couples TRBV21-1 to TRBJ2-5; no DNA check was done on the table's D call, TRBD2. TRBV21-1 is termed a pseudogene. This CDR3 is 17 amino acids long. The CDR3 DNA sequence: TGTGCCAGCAGCAACCATCGACGAGGACTAGCATGGGAGACCCAGTACTTC. It specifies CASSNHRRGLAWETQYF.

This chain joins TRBV5-1 and TRBJ1-3, with D possibly matching TRBD1 (5 bases). Deletions cut 0 bases from V and 0 bases from J, with 10 bases between. The CDR3 contains 16 residues. Per the germline V gene, CDR1 is SGHRS and CDR2 is YFSETQ. This chain's CDR3 is CASSLENRFSGNTIYF. CDR3 nucleotide sequence: TGCGCCAGCAGCTTGGAGAACAGGTTCTCTGGAAACACCATATATTTT.

The chain recombines TRBV6-5 with TRBJ1-6; D might be TRBD1 (5 bases). There are 15 residues in the CDR3. Trimming pared 0 bases from V and 9 bases from J, leaving 12 bases between. Per germline, CDR1 MNHEY and CDR2 SVGAGI. As DNA, the CDR3 is TGTGCCAGCAGTTACTCACCAGGTCAGGGTTCACCCCTCCACTTT. Amino acid sequence: CASSYSPGQGSPLHF.

The J gene is TRBJ1-5, the V gene TRBV28, with 7 bases fitting TRBD1. The CDR3 extends over 17 amino acids. J was trimmed by 5 bases and V by 2 bases; bases with no gene match: 12. In germline, CDR1 is MDHEN, CDR2 SYDVKM. CDR3 bases: TGTGCCAGCAGTTTAAAGGGGACAGCCCGCCGCTATCAGCCCCAGCATTTT. Its protein is CASSLKGTARRYQPQHF.

This chain connects TRBV4-1 to TRBJ1-2, with D perhaps matching TRBD1 (5 bases). The germline V and J ends were trimmed by 0 bases and 3 bases, with 11 bases remaining between them. The germline CDR1 and CDR2 sequences are MGHRA and YSYEKL. The CDR3 has 15 residues. CDR3 residues: CASSQERGSDYGYTF. CDR3 DNA sequence: TGCGCCAGCAGCCAAGAGCGGGGGTCCGACTATGGCTACACCTTC.